This T cell receptor (beta chain) was sequenced in a study of shared clonotypes between healthy human individuals. Study as a whole: Researchers assigned three CD4 naive, three CD4 memory, two CD8 naive and one CD8 memory plate to each donor.

Germline V gives CDR1 LNHDA, CDR2 SQIVND (reference sequence). This CDR3 is 16 amino acids long. V gave up 8 bases and J gave up 4 bases, with 20 bases separating them. On this clone: Its cognate antigen is unknown.

Each CD8 memory set brought CD45RO+ cells together with CCR7-negative CD45RA+ TemRA cells. Study-wide results and limits: Richness estimates generally favored naive over memory subsets. An expected dependence of interdonor clonotype sharing on sequencing depth was noted.

Sequencing was performed with immunoSEQ multiplex PCR; in TCRdb, only in-frame clones are kept and a portion is missing. The repertoire consists of about 690,000 clones, with roughly 88% occurring once and the leading ten covering approximately 35%. The chain combines TRBV19 with TRBJ1-4; D is unclear. The sample taken for sequencing was memory CD8+ T cells from PBMCs. Subset specified: CD45RO+ cells pooled with CCR7-negative TemRA cells. The origin of this receptor is a young man in good health. Some clones in this sample may be carry-over from other donors' samples. This chain's CDR3 is CASGIGSPVLNEKLFF. CDR3 coding DNA: TGTGCCAGTGGGATCGGGTCACCCGTGCTTAATGAAAAACTGTTTTTT.